The T cell receptor (beta chain) under discussion was sequenced for a study of CD8 T cells in ankylosing spondylitis. This clonotype was counted ten times or more. Its cognate antigen is unknown. There are 14 residues in the CDR3. The germline V gene has CDR1 DFQATT and CDR2 SNEGSKA (reference sequence). Trimming stripped 7 bases from V and 5 bases from J, with 18 bases between. TCRdb re-analysed the 5' RACE reads in MiXCR, keeping a single row per CDR3 protein. The sample holds 250,000 to 300,000 distinct CDR3 sequences, 15% to 25% seen once. General study results and limits: Roughly 8 highly homologous variants made up a TCR beta motif that seemed to typify ankylosing spondylitis blood.

The chain employs TRBV20-1 and TRBJ2-1, with D possibly TRBD2 on 5 matching bases. Sequenced: blood, either unsorted or a sorted T cell fraction (not recorded which). This TCR came from a male donor with ankylosing spondylitis or in good health (not recorded which). The CDR3 DNA is TGCAGTGGAACTTGGCTAGCAGGTCACAATGAGCAGTTCTTC. Translation gives CSGTWLAGHNEQFF.